The 9 T cell receptor delta chains listed next were all sequenced from one sample in a study of gamma delta lymphoproliferative disorders and STAT genes. PBMCs from patients and controls supplied the genomic DNA for sequencing. TCRdb re-processed the multiplex PCR reads using CATT. The table records roughly 1,200 delta-chain clones, about 1.8% of them present only once. The source material was blood. All receptors derive from a human donor in good health.

This clone occurred a few times. Only one base separates this from a far larger clonotype, so it likely reflects a read error. Other DNA sequences within the sample encode an identical CDR3. The gene calls are TRDV1 and TRDJ1; 12 bases are shared with TRDD3. Germline V gives CDR1 TSWWSYY, CDR2 QGS. This CDR3 is 21 amino acids long. After removal of 3 bases from V and 4 bases from J, the junction contained 21 bases not matched to a gene. This chain's CDR3 is CALGDNFLPSYWGILVDKLIF. CDR3 DNA: TGTGCTCTTGGGGACAACTTCCTACCCTCTTACTGGGGGATACTCGTCGATAAACTCATCTTT.

This clone showed up many times. A read error likely explains this, since a far larger clone differs by one base. Other nucleotide sequences in the sample specify the same CDR3. The chain recombines TRDV2 with TRDJ3; tentatively, D is TRDD3 (5 bases). The germline gives CDR1 GEAIGNYY, CDR2 EKD. The CDR3 is 18 residues long. V lost 6 bases to trimming and J lost 0 bases, with 17 bases between them. CDR3 coding DNA: TGTGCCTGTCCGTCGGTTGGGGTAAGCTCCTGGGACACCCGACAGATGTTTTTC. This codes for CACPSVGVSSWDTRQMFF.

As for this clone: A far larger clone differs by one base, so this is likely a read error. Other DNA sequences of this sample code for an identical CDR3. V and J are TRDV2 and TRDJ1; D uncertain. Per germline, CDR1 GEAIGNYY and CDR2 EKD. V was pared by 0 bases and J by 3 bases, with 16 bases between. The CDR3 is made up of 16 amino acids. CDR3 region: CACDTLGDRWADKLIF. The CDR3 DNA reads as TGTGCCTGTGACACCTTGGGAGATCGGTGGGCCGATAAACTCATCTTT.

This clone was picked up a small number of times. V gene TRDV2 combines with J gene TRDJ1, with TRDD3 matching 9 bases. The CDR3 runs 18 residues. CDR1 GEAIGNYY and CDR2 EKD come from the germline V gene. V gave up 3 bases and J gave up 0 bases; unmatched junction bases: 13. CDR3 region: CACDPIGDTSSYTDKLIF. CDR3 DNA sequence: TGTGCCTGTGACCCGATAGGGGATACGTCCTCATACACCGATAAACTCATCTTT.

A few counts support this clone. A far larger clone is off by one base, so a read error is likely. In the same sample, other DNA sequences code for this CDR3. The chain has TRDV2 and TRDJ1; 7 bases are shared with TRDD3. The V gene end was trimmed by 1 base and the J gene end by 0 bases; junction bases not matched to a gene: 7. CDR1 and CDR2 (germline): GEAIGNYY, EKD. The CDR3 extends over 16 amino acids. CDR3 DNA sequence: TGTGCCTGTGACACAGTAGGTGGGGGAAACACCGATAAACTCATCTTT. Protein product: CACDTVGGGNTDKLIF.

In DNA form, the CDR3 reads TGTGCTCTAGTACAGTACTGGGTCCCCGGGTCTAAACTCATCTTT. Residues: CALVQYWVPGSKLIF. No V gene was called, though TRDJ1 was called as the J gene; the table's D gene call, TRDD3, was not cross checked with the DNA. This CDR3 has 15 residues.

This clone was observed a handful of times. This DNA's translation differs at residue 13 from TCRdb's protein, which comes from a much larger clone; a read error is likely, and the protein shown is translated from the DNA. The rearrangement links TRDV1 to TRDJ1; 7 bases line up with TRDD2. V was clipped by 4 bases and J by 7 bases; unmatched bases: 18. Germline values: CDR1 TSWWSYY, CDR2 QGS. The CDR3 has 17 amino acids. The CDR3 DNA reads as TGTGCTCTTGGGGGAACCTTCCTCCGTTGGGGCGCCGTTAAACTCATCTTT. It translates to CALGGTFLRWGAVKLIF.

This clone has more than one count but fewer than ten. This likely stems from a read error, as it lies one base from a far larger clone. The same CDR3 can be traced to other DNA sequences in this sample. This chain links TRDV2 with TRDJ1; 8 nucleotides agree with TRDD3. Trimming cost V 3 bases and J 0 bases; bases outside gene matches: 17. This CDR3 comprises 19 residues. Germline V lookup: CDR1 GEAIGNYY, CDR2 EKD. The CDR3 nucleotides are TGTGCCTGTGACTTTTTGGGATACGCCACCCGGGGGGACACCGATAAACTCATCTTT. Translating it yields CACDFLGYATRGDTDKLIF.

Turning to this clone: A single base is all that separates this from a far larger clone, so a read error is likely. The same CDR3 also results from other DNA sequences found in this sample. The chain combines TRDV2 with TRDJ1; TRDD3 is a possible D gene (5 bases). In germline, CDR1 is GEAIGNYY, CDR2 EKD. The CDR3 is 20 amino acids. Trimming shortened V by 5 bases and J by 1 base, and 31 bases separated the two germline ends. CDR3 coding DNA: TGTGCCTGTGTACCGCTCCCTCCTCTTGGGGACCAAGTCACCACCGATAAACTCATCTTT. Amino acids: CACVPLPPLGDQVTTDKLIF.